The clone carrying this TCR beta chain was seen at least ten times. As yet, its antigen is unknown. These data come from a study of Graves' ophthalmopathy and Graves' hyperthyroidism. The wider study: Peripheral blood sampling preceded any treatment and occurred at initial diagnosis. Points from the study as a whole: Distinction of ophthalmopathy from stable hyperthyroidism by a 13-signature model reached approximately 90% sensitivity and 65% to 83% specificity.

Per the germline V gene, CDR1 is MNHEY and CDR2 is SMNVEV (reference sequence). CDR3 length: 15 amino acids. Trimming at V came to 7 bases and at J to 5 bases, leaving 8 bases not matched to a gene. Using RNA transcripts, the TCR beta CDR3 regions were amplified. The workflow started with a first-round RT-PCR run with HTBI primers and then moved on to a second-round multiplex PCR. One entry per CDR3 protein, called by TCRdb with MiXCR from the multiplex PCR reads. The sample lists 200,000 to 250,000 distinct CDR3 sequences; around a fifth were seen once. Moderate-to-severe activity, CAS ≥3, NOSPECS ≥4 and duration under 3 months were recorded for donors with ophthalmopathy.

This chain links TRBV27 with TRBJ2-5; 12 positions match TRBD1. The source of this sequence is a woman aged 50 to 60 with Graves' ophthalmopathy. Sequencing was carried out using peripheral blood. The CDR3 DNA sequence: TGTGCCAGCAACCGGGGACAGGGGGCGTGGGAGACCCAGTACTTC. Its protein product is CASNRGQGAWETQYF.